This TCR beta chain appears in the sequencing data of a study of shared clonotypes between healthy human individuals. On this clone: Its target is not known.

There were no recent acute infections or vaccinations among the donors, who were healthy HIV-negative adults. The study used about 84 million PBMCs per unsorted sample for genomic DNA. The ends were cut back, 3 bases at V and 1 base at J, with 1 base in the middle. In germline, CDR1 is SGHNT, CDR2 YYREEE (reference sequence). The CDR3 covers 11 residues. Study-level results: Sequencing depth was expected to affect clonotype sharing among donors.

Deep was the level used in running the assay. The data were produced by immunoSEQ multiplex PCR, yet TCRdb's version contains in-frame clones alone and is incomplete. The profile shows approximately 500,000 clones, 79% of them singletons. Specimen: PBMCs. The chain recombines TRBV5-4 with TRBJ1-1, with D uncertain. The receptor was isolated from a woman aged 40 to 55 in good health. Some clones in this sample may be carry-over from other donors' samples. Here the CDR3 reads CASSSNTEAFF. The CDR3 nucleotides read TGTGCCAGCAGCTCGAACACTGAAGCTTTCTTT.